These T cell receptor beta chains were read from a single sample in a study of vaccination effects on CD4 cells after COVID-19. No antigen has been identified for these receptors. TCRdb's copy holds only in-frame clones and misses some; the assay was immunoSEQ multiplex PCR. In the table there are roughly 68,000 clones, under 85% of which are singletons. The input for sequencing was CD4+ T cells from PBMCs cultured without peptide, taken before COVID-19 vaccination. The receptors derive from a human donor who had a prior SARS-CoV-2 infection. CDR3s include the opening cysteine and the closing phenylalanine or tryptophan. D genes are given only for firm matches. Where a row states a size, it is once, few, many or the class of an expanded clone; other rows omit it.

CDR3 length	V gene	clone size	D gene	J gene	CDR3 DNA	CDR3 protein
16	TRBV3-1/TRBV3-2	NA	TRBD1	TRBJ2-4	TGTGCCAGCAGCACACAGGGGCCCCAAGACAACAACATTCAGTACTTC	CASSTQGPQDNNIQYF
14	TRBV5-1	NA	NA	TRBJ1-2	TGCGCCAGCAGCAGGGACATCCGGAGGGAGGGCTACACCTTC	CASSRDIRREGYTF
15	TRBV4-3	NA	NA	TRBJ1-5	TGCGCCAGCAGCCGAGGCAGGGGCTATAATCAGCCCCAGCATTTT	CASSRGRGYNQPQHF
19	TRBV10-3	NA	TRBD1	TRBJ1-5	TGTGCCATCAGTGAAATAGGAGGACAGGGGGCGTATAGCAATCAGCCCCAGCATTTT	CAISEIGGQGAYSNQPQHF
13	TRBV7-2	NA	NA	TRBJ2-4	TGTGCCAGCACCGAGGCTCGGGGAAACATTCAGTACTTC	CASTEARGNIQYF
14	TRBV5-4	few	NA	TRBJ2-7	TGTGCCAGCAGCTTGGGTATGGGTTACTACGAGCAGTACTTC	CASSLGMGYYEQYF
15	TRBV21-1	NA	NA	TRBJ2-3	TGTGCCAGCAGCACCACACGCTTTAGCACAGATACGCAGTATTTT	CASSTTRFSTDTQYF
15	TRBV5-1	NA	TRBD2	TRBJ2-2	TGCGCCACAGCACAAGTAGCGGGAGAGGTCGGGGAGCTGTTTTTT	CATAQVAGEVGELFF
14	TRBV6-6	few	NA	TRBJ2-5	TGTGCCAGCAGTTACTGGGGTGGTGCAGAGACCCAGTACTTC	CASSYWGGAETQYF
15	TRBV6-5	NA	NA	TRBJ2-7	TGTGCCAGCAGGAGGCGGAGCGGTGACTCCTACGAGCAGTACTTC	CASRRRSGDSYEQYF
10	TRBV20-1	NA	NA	TRBJ2-7	TGCAGTGCTAGAGATGGCGAGCAGTACTTC	CSARDGEQYF
13	TRBV9	once	NA	TRBJ1-1	TGTGCCAGCAGCGTAGAGCAGAACACTGAAGCTTTCTTT	CASSVEQNTEAFF
16	TRBV6-6	few	TRBD2	TRBJ2-1	TGTGCCAGCAGTCCAACTAGCGAACGCTCCTACAATGAGCAGTTCTTC	CASSPTSERSYNEQFF
16	TRBV28	NA	NA	TRBJ1-4	TGTGCCAGTCAAGCGGTAGGGGGTTTCACTAATGAAAAACTGTTTTTT	CASQAVGGFTNEKLFF
19	TRBV4-2	once	TRBD1	TRBJ1-2	TGTGCCAGCAGCCAACTTGATCGGGACAGGGGGCAACCTATGTATGGCTACACCTTC	CASSQLDRDRGQPMYGYTF
17	TRBV11-3	once	TRBD1	TRBJ1-1	TGTGCCAGCAGCTTAGGCAACAGGGGCTGGTGGAACACTGAAGCTTTCTTT	CASSLGNRGWWNTEAFF
17	TRBV5-1	NA	TRBD2	TRBJ2-3	TGCGCCAGCAGCTTGGCGACTAGCGGGAGAAGCACAGATACGCAGTATTTT	CASSLATSGRSTDTQYF
13	TRBV14	NA	NA	TRBJ1-4	TGTGCCAGCAGCCAAGTTGTCTCTGAAAAACTGTTTTTT	CASSQVVSEKLFF
15	TRBV5-1	NA	NA	TRBJ2-7	TGCGCCAGCAGCTCGGGACTGCCTAACCCCTACGAGCAGTACTTC	CASSSGLPNPYEQYF
13	TRBV12-3/TRBV12-4	NA	NA	TRBJ2-7	TGTGCCAGCAGTTTAGACACTGGGAACGAGCAGTACTTC	CASSLDTGNEQYF
12	TRBV19	NA	NA	TRBJ1-2	TGTGCCAGTAGTCTGAGTAACTATGGCTACACCTTC	CASSLSNYGYTF
11	TRBV11-2	NA	NA	TRBJ2-5	TGTGCCAGCAGCTATCAAGAGACCCAGTACTTC	CASSYQETQYF
11	TRBV5-1	NA	NA	TRBJ2-7	TGCGCCAGCAGCCTCGACTACGAGCAGTACTTC	CASSLDYEQYF
16	TRBV9	NA	TRBD2	TRBJ2-7	TGTGCCAGCAGCTCCCACTCCGGGACTAGCCTCTACGAGCAGTACTTC	CASSSHSGTSLYEQYF
15	TRBV5-1	NA	TRBD2	TRBJ2-5	TGCGCCAGCAACATAGCGGGGACCATCCAAGAGACCCAGTACTTC	CASNIAGTIQETQYF
16	TRBV9	NA	NA	TRBJ2-2	TGTGCCAGCAGCTCGCCACTCGGGTCCAACACCGGGGAGCTGTTTTTT	CASSSPLGSNTGELFF